These T cell receptor beta chains were read from a single sample in a study of blood T cell repertoires in COVID-19. Measured with immunoSEQ multiplex PCR; TCRdb has only the in-frame clones, and not every one. The sample includes some 200,000 clones, approximately 85% seen only once; the top ten take approximately 9.8%. Sample: peripheral blood. These receptor sequences come from a woman older than 75 with acute or convalescent COVID-19. CDR3s include the opening cysteine and the closing phenylalanine or tryptophan. A D gene is named only where the DNA matches it firmly. The size field is filled for only some rows; it gives once, few, many or a size class.

size,J,V,D,DNA,CDR3
.,TRBJ1-5,TRBV19,.,TGTGCATCTACTTTGGGGCAGGCAGGCAATCAGCCCCAGCATTTT,CASTLGQAGNQPQHF
.,TRBJ2-7,TRBV6-5,TRBD2,TGTGCCAGCAGTATAATGCAGCGGGGCGCCTACGAGCAGTACTTC,CASSIMQRGAYEQYF
once,TRBJ2-1,TRBV15,TRBD2,TGTGCCACCAGCAGAGATTGGACTAGCGGGAGGGCCAATGAGCAGTTCTTC,CATSRDWTSGRANEQFF
once,TRBJ1-1,TRBV18,TRBD1,TGTGCCAGCTCACCCAGGGGGGTCACTGAAGCTTTCTTT,CASSPRGVTEAFF
.,TRBJ1-2,TRBV4-1,TRBD1,TGCGCCAGCAGCCCCGGACAGGCAAACTATGGCTACACCTTC,CASSPGQANYGYTF
.,TRBJ1-2,TRBV18,.,TGTGCCAGCTCACCATCCGCAGGGGAAGGGTATGGCTACACCTTC,CASSPSAGEGYGYTF
.,TRBJ2-7,TRBV5-1,TRBD2,TGCGCCAGCAGCCCAAGGACTAGCGGGGGGGGAACGTACGAGCAGTACTTC,CASSPRTSGGGTYEQYF
.,TRBJ2-7,TRBV4-3,TRBD1,TGCGCCAGCAGCCAGGGACAGGGAAGCTCCTACGAGCAGTACTTC,CASSQGQGSSYEQYF
.,TRBJ1-3,TRBV6-5,.,TGTGCCAGCAGTAGGGGACTGTCAGACACCATATATTTT,CASSRGLSDTIYF
once,TRBJ1-2,TRBV27,.,TGTGCCAGCAGTTTCGGAGGAACCTATGGCTACACCTTC,CASSFGGTYGYTF
.,TRBJ1-2,TRBV15,.,TGTGCCACCAGCATCGCGGGGAACTATGGCTACACCTTC,CATSIAGNYGYTF
.,TRBJ2-7,TRBV18,.,TGTGCCAGCTCACCAGAGCGCGAGCAGTACTTC,CASSPEREQYF
.,TRBJ1-3,TRBV3-1/TRBV3-2,TRBD1,TGTGCCAGCAGCCAGGACAACAGGGGCAACACCATATATTTT,CASSQDNRGNTIYF
.,TRBJ1-1,TRBV19,TRBD1,TGTGCCAGTAGCAGACGACAGGGGTACGCCACTGAAGCTTTCTTT,CASSRRQGYATEAFF
.,TRBJ2-5,TRBV11-2,.,TGTGCCAGCAGCTCGCAACCGGGGTTTCAGTACTTC,CASSSQPGFQYF
.,TRBJ1-1,TRBV20-1,.,TGCAGTGCTAGTGGGCGGATCATGAACACTGAAGCTTTCTTT,CSASGRIMNTEAFF
.,TRBJ1-4,TRBV29-1,.,TGCAGCGCCGAGGGAGCAGGCACTAATGAAAAACTGTTTTTT,CSAEGAGTNEKLFF
.,TRBJ2-2,TRBV15,.,TGTGCCACCAGCGGTCGACGTGACTCCGGGGAGCTGTTTTTT,CATSGRRDSGELFF
.,TRBJ2-2,TRBV9,.,TGTGCCAGCACCCCAGGGGTAGATAACACCGGGGAGCTGTTTTTT,CASTPGVDNTGELFF
.,TRBJ2-4,TRBV19,.,TGTGCCAGTAGTATGGGGCCCGTAGCCAAAAACATTCAGTACTTC,CASSMGPVAKNIQYF
.,TRBJ1-1,TRBV7-9,TRBD1,TGTGCCAGCAGCTTGGGACAGAACCCTGAAGCTTTCTTT,CASSLGQNPEAFF
few,TRBJ1-2,TRBV7-9,TRBD1,TGTGCCGGAGCACAGGGGGTAGGCTATGGCTACACCTTC,CAGAQGVGYGYTF
.,TRBJ2-1,TRBV5-8,.,TGTGCCAGCAGCTTGGAGTCGGGGGCCTACAATGAGCAGTTCTTC,CASSLESGAYNEQFF
.,TRBJ2-3,TRBV5-1,TRBD2,TGCGCCAGCAGCTGGGGGGGAGGAACAGATACGCAGTATTTT,CASSWGGGTDTQYF
.,TRBJ1-3,TRBV3-1/TRBV3-2,.,TGTGCCAGCAGCCCAGTCGGGGTGGCTGGAAACACCATATATTTT,CASSPVGVAGNTIYF
.,TRBJ1-1,TRBV4-3,TRBD1,TGCGCCAGCAGCTCGGGGACAGCGAACACTGAAGCTTTCTTT,CASSSGTANTEAFF
.,TRBJ2-7,TRBV3-1/TRBV3-2,TRBD2,TGTGCCAGCAGCCGGAAGCGGGAGGCTCCCTACGAGCAGTACTTC,CASSRKREAPYEQYF
.,TRBJ1-6,TRBV28,.,TGTGCCAGCAGAACAGGATCACCCCTCCACTTT,CASRTGSPLHF
.,TRBJ1-1,TRBV3-1/TRBV3-2,.,TGTGCCAGCAGCCCGACGGGGAACACTGAAGCTTTCTTT,CASSPTGNTEAFF
.,TRBJ1-1,TRBV7-3,.,TGTGCCAGCAGCTTAACTTCTCACTCGAACACTGAAGCTTTCTTT,CASSLTSHSNTEAFF
.,TRBJ2-1,TRBV5-4,.,TGTGCCAGCAGCTTGGGAGCGGAGACCTACAATGAGCAGTTCTTC,CASSLGAETYNEQFF
.,TRBJ2-7,TRBV10-3,TRBD2,TGTGCCATCAGTGGGGAGGGAAACGAGGGGCAGTACTTC,CAISGEGNEGQYF
.,TRBJ1-1,TRBV3-1/TRBV3-2,TRBD1,TGTGCCAGCAGCCAACCACAGGGGGCGACTGAAGCTTTCTTT,CASSQPQGATEAFF
.,TRBJ2-3,TRBV6-6,TRBD1,TGTGCCAGCAGCCAAGGACAGGGGGCTATTACAGATACGCAGTATTTT,CASSQGQGAITDTQYF
.,TRBJ1-1,TRBV11-3,.,TGTGCCAGCAGCGAAGACAGCCTGAACACTGAAGCTTTCTTT,CASSEDSLNTEAFF
.,TRBJ1-1,TRBV9,.,TGTGCCAGCAGCAAATGGACATCGGACACTGAAGCTTTCTTT,CASSKWTSDTEAFF
.,TRBJ1-1,TRBV4-1,.,TGCGCCAGCAGCCAAGCTCAGACTTTGAACACTGAAGCTTTCTTT,CASSQAQTLNTEAFF
.,TRBJ1-1,TRBV18,.,TGTGCCAGCTCACCCTCGGCCGGGGGACCCAACACTGAAGCTTTCTTT,CASSPSAGGPNTEAFF
.,TRBJ2-5,TRBV2,TRBD1,TGTGCCAGCAGGAAAGGGGTTCAGGGGGCGGAGACCCAGTACTTC,CASRKGVQGAETQYF
.,TRBJ1-5,TRBV7-6,TRBD1,TGTGCCAGCAGCTTAGATACCCTCACAGGGGACATCAATCAGCCCCAGCATTTT,CASSLDTLTGDINQPQHF
.,TRBJ1-2,TRBV7-9,.,TGTGCCAGCAGCTTAGAGGGGGGGCAGAGCTATGGCTACACCTTC,CASSLEGGQSYGYTF
.,TRBJ1-5,TRBV5-1,.,TGCGCCAGCAGCTTGGCCGGGGGGGCGCATCAGCCCCAGCATTTT,CASSLAGGAHQPQHF
.,TRBJ1-2,TRBV3-1/TRBV3-2,TRBD1,TGTGCCAGCAGCCACACAGGGGAGCGTGGCTACACCTTC,CASSHTGERGYTF
once,TRBJ2-1,TRBV5-1,TRBD2,TGCGCCAGCAGCGTCACTAGCGGGAGGGCCTTGGTCTACAATGAGCAGTTCTTC,CASSVTSGRALVYNEQFF
.,TRBJ1-1,TRBV6-1,.,TGTGCCAGCAGTGAACTCAGGGGCACTGAAGCTTTCTTT,CASSELRGTEAFF
.,TRBJ1-3,TRBV5-1,.,TGCGCCAGCAGCGCCGGGACAATTGGGAACACCATATATTTT,CASSAGTIGNTIYF
.,TRBJ2-2,TRBV5-6,.,TGTGCCAGCAGCTTGGCCGGGTTTCCCGGGGAGCTGTTTTTT,CASSLAGFPGELFF
.,TRBJ1-1,TRBV2,TRBD1,TGTGCCAGCAACCCCATACAGGGGGCTGAAGCTTTCTTT,CASNPIQGAEAFF
.,TRBJ2-1,TRBV9,.,TGTGCCAGCAGCCTCGGGGGAGAGGCTTACAATGAGCAGTTCTTC,CASSLGGEAYNEQFF
.,TRBJ2-5,TRBV7-9,TRBD2,TGTGCCAGCAGCTCCAGGACTAGACGACAAGAGACCCAGTACTTC,CASSSRTRRQETQYF